These 28 T cell receptor beta chains originate from one sample sequenced in a study of PD-1 blockade in classical Hodgkin lymphoma. Every patient relapsed after autologous stem cell transplantation, and brentuximab vedotin exposure varied. Sequencing was performed with immunoSEQ multiplex PCR; in TCRdb, only in-frame clones are kept and a portion is missing. The sample holds about 58,000 clones, 75% to 95% seen once. The sequencing used peripheral blood mononuclear cells (PBMCs), collected before the second cycle of nivolumab. Every receptor here comes from a human donor with classical Hodgkin lymphoma.

J is TRBJ2-5 and V is TRBV7-6, with D perhaps TRBD2 (6 bases). Trimming took 5 bases from V and 5 from J, leaving 18 bases between them. CDR1 and CDR2 (germline): SGHVS, FNYEAQ. The CDR3 contains 15 residues. CDR3 DNA sequence: TGTGCCAGCAGCGAGTCGACGGGAGTGTTGGAGACCCAGTACTTC. It yields the protein CASSESTGVLETQYF.

The CDR3 here is CSVSQRLAEETQYF. In DNA, the CDR3 is TGCAGCGTATCCCAGAGACTAGCGGAAGAGACCCAGTACTTC. The V call is TRBV29-1, the J call TRBJ2-5; TRBD2 agrees at 9 bases. CDR1 SQVTM and CDR2 ANQGSEA come from the germline V gene. With 6 bases clipped from V and 3 bases from J, the junction kept 8 bases outside the gene matches. This CDR3 is built from 14 residues. The whole variable domain, remainder taken from reference TRBV29-1 and TRBJ2-5, is SAVISQKPSRDICQRGTSLTIQCQVDSQVTMMFWYRQQPGQSLTLIATANQGSEATYESGFVIDKFPISRPNLTFSTLTVSNMSPEDSSIYLCSVSQRLAEETQYFGPGTRLLVL.

This clone was counted once. The gene calls are TRBV18 and TRBJ1-3; D uncertain. The CDR3 length is 16 residues. V was trimmed by 4 bases and J by 4 bases, leaving 17 bases between them. CDR1 KGHSH and CDR2 LQKENI come from the germline V gene. CDR3 sequence (DNA): TGTGCCAGCTCACTTCAAGGAGGGTCTTCGGGAAACACCATATATTTT. This gives the protein CASSLQGGSSGNTIYF.

The rearrangement joins TRBV7-9 to TRBJ2-5; either TRBD1 or TRBD2 may fit D (5 bases each). Judging by the DNA end, TRBJ2-7 fits better; the J call may be wrong. Germline V CDR1 and CDR2: SEHNR, FQNEAQ (reference sequence). The CDR3 is 14 amino acids. CDR3 loop: CASSLDRRTYEQYF. Here the CDR3 DNA reads TGTGCCAGCAGCTTAGACAGGAGGACCTACGAGCAGTACTTC.

This rearrangement joins TRBV18 to TRBJ2-2, with TRBD1 matching over 7 bases. This CDR3 has 14 residues. The germline V gene has CDR1 KGHSH and CDR2 LQKENI. Trimming at V came to 2 bases and at J to 3 bases, leaving 0 bases not matched to a gene. As DNA, the CDR3 is TGTGCCAGCTCACCAGGGACAGACACCGGGGAGCTGTTTTTT. Protein sequence: CASSPGTDTGELFF. The whole variable domain, filled in from reference TRBV18 and TRBJ2-2, reads NAGVMQNPRHLVRRRGQEARLRCSPMKGHSHVYWYRQLPEEGLKFMVYLQKENIIDESGMPKERFSAEFPKEGPSILRIQQVVRGDSAAYFCASSPGTDTGELFFGEGSRLTVL.

V is TRBV4-1 and J is TRBJ2-3, with D possibly matching TRBD1 (5 bases). CDR1 is MGHRA, CDR2 YSYEKL, per germline. CDR3 size: 21 residues. V was trimmed by 6 bases and J by 0 bases, leaving 31 bases between them. CDR3 DNA: TGCGCCAGCAGTCCTGTAACTGGGGCCTTTCAAGAAGAGCTCAGCACAGATACGCAGTATTTT. This translates into CASSPVTGAFQEELSTDTQYF.

V gene TRBV6-1 combines with J gene TRBJ1-1; TRBD1 might be the D (6 bases). Germline V gives CDR1 MNHNS, CDR2 SASEGT. Trimming removed 1 base at V and 0 bases at J, with 9 bases between. The CDR3 contains 15 residues. The DNA of the CDR3 is TGTGCCAGCAGTGAAGACAGGGTTATGAACACTGAAGCTTTCTTT. It specifies CASSEDRVMNTEAFF.

This chain links TRBV30 with TRBJ2-2, with D perhaps TRBD1 (6 bases). V lost 4 bases and J 1 base, leaving 13 bases between the germline ends. Germline assignment: CDR1 GTSNPN and CDR2 SVGIG (reference sequence). The CDR3 runs 15 residues. CDR3 loop: CAWIQDRLNTGELFF. CDR3 coding DNA: TGTGCCTGGATACAGGACAGACTGAACACCGGGGAGCTGTTTTTT.

This clone was seen once. This chain uses TRBV6-1 with TRBJ2-7, with TRBD2 matching 7 bases. CDR1 MNHNS and CDR2 SASEGT come from the germline V gene. V was pared by 1 base and J by 6 bases, with 6 bases of the junction left unmatched. The CDR3 extends over 14 amino acids. Here the CDR3 DNA reads TGTGCCAGCAGTGAAGGACTAGCTTACGGCGAGCAGTACTTC. Amino acid sequence: CASSEGLAYGEQYF.

V is TRBV5-1 and J is TRBJ1-2; 7 positions match TRBD1. CDR3 length: 14 amino acids. Germline CDR1 reads SGHRS; CDR2 reads YFSETQ. J gave up 3 bases and V 4 bases, and 6 bases lay outside the gene matches. This CDR3 is CASSVGQRYYGYTF. DNA for the CDR3: TGCGCCAGCAGCGTGGGACAGAGGTACTATGGCTACACCTTC.

The chain is built from TRBV19 and TRBJ1-5, with D perhaps matching TRBD1 (5 bases). The germline CDR1 and CDR2 sequences are LNHDA and SQIVND (reference sequence). The CDR3 has 12 residues. Trimming left V 4 bases short and J 5 bases short, with 6 bases between. In DNA form, the CDR3 reads TGTGCCAGTAGTAGGGGGGATCAGCCCCAGCATTTT. Translating it yields CASSRGDQPQHF.

The rearrangement uses TRBV6-5 and TRBJ2-1; D uncertain. The CDR3 covers 15 residues. Germline CDR1 and CDR2: MNHEY and SVGAGI. Trimming pared 5 bases from V and 8 bases from J, leaving 19 bases between. The CDR3 sequence is CASSPEVMGYDEQFF. As DNA, the CDR3 is TGTGCCAGCAGTCCGGAAGTGATGGGGTACGATGAGCAGTTCTTC.

The rearrangement links TRBV27 to TRBJ2-7, with TRBD2 matching 7 bases. The CDR3 has 15 residues. The V gene end was trimmed by 5 bases and the J gene end by 2 bases; junction bases not matched to a gene: 9. CDR1 and CDR2 from the germline V gene are MNHEY and SMNVEV (reference sequence). The CDR3 region is CASSLTGLGAYEQYF. The CDR3, as DNA: TGTGCCAGCAGTCTTACAGGACTAGGAGCCTACGAGCAGTACTTC.

J is TRBJ2-3 and V is TRBV6-1; D is unresolved. This CDR3 region has 15 residues. CDR1 and CDR2 from the germline V gene are MNHNS and SASEGT. V lost 1 base, J lost 0 bases, and 8 bases lay in between. CDR3 sequence reads: CASSEDLTSTDTQYF. CDR3 in DNA: TGTGCCAGCAGTGAAGATTTAACTAGCACAGATACGCAGTATTTT.

The chain couples TRBV4-3 to TRBJ1-1; tentative D call: TRBD1 (6 bases). Germline-derived CDR1 and CDR2 are LGHNA and YSLEER. Trimming stripped 2 bases from V and 0 bases from J, with 13 bases between. The CDR3 runs to 16 residues. In DNA, the CDR3 is TGCGCCAGCAGCCAACCCGGGACACCCTTGAACACTGAAGCTTTCTTT. This codes for CASSQPGTPLNTEAFF.

This rearrangement joins TRBV7-9 to TRBJ2-7, with 12 positions matching TRBD1. The J segment lost 2 bases and the V segment lost 4 bases, leaving 9 bases of the junction unmatched. This CDR3 contains 17 residues. Germline CDR1 reads SEHNR; CDR2 reads FQNEAQ (reference sequence). CDR3 in DNA: TGTGCCAGCAGCTCGTCGGGACAGGGGGCGAGCCCCTACGAGCAGTACTTC. Translating it yields CASSSSGQGASPYEQYF. Full variable domain (missing parts from reference TRBV7-9 and TRBJ2-7): DTGVSQNPRHKITKRGQNVTFRCDPISEHNRLYWYRQTLGQGPEFLTYFQNEAQLEKSRLLSDRFSAERPKGSFSTLEIQRTEQGDSAMYLCASSSSGQGASPYEQYFGPGTRLTVT.

This clone showed up just a few times. The chain is built from TRBV13 and TRBJ2-1, with TRBD2 matching over 11 bases. Germline V gives CDR1 PRHDT, CDR2 FYEKMQ (reference sequence). This CDR3 has 14 amino acids. J was trimmed by 9 bases and V by 1 base; bases with no gene match: 2. The CDR3 region has the DNA TGTGCCAGCAGCTTAGAGGGGACTAGCGGTGAGCAGTTCTTC. Protein sequence: CASSLEGTSGEQFF. Looking up the rest from reference TRBV13 and TRBJ2-1 gives the full variable domain: AAGVIQSPRHLIKEKRETATLKCYPIPRHDTVYWYQQGPGQDPQFLISFYEKMQSDKGSIPDRFSAQQFSDYHSELNMSSLELGDSALYFCASSLEGTSGEQFFGPGTRLTVL.

The chain is built from TRBV6-5 and TRBJ2-7; D is ambiguous. V lost 6 bases and J 3 bases, leaving 15 bases between the germline ends. This CDR3 has 14 residues. Germline CDR1 MNHEY, CDR2 SVGAGI. CDR3 residues: CASSPGSNIYEQYF. The CDR3 DNA reads as TGTGCCAGCAGCCCTGGGTCCAATATCTACGAGCAGTACTTC.

The rearrangement joins TRBV7-2 to TRBJ2-1; 11 bases map to TRBD2. The CDR3 runs to 16 residues. Germline lookup yields CDR1 SGHTA and CDR2 FQGNSA. J gave up 4 bases and V 1 base, and 3 bases lay outside the gene matches. CDR3 nucleotides: TGTGCCAGCAGCTTAGAGGGACTAGCGGATTACAATGAGCAGTTCTTC. As protein: CASSLEGLADYNEQFF.

CDR3 DNA: TGTGCCAGCAGTTTATTTTCCAGTGACGAGCAGTACTTC. Translated, it gives CASSLFSSDEQYF. This chain links TRBV28 with TRBJ2-7; D call uncertain. CDR1 is MDHEN, CDR2 SYDVKM, per germline. The CDR3 contains 13 residues. The V end lost 1 base, the J end lost 5 bases, and 9 bases lay between the germline ends.

V gene TRBV11-1 combines with J gene TRBJ2-3; D is perhaps TRBD2 (5 bases). Germline V gene lookup returns CDR1 SGHAT and CDR2 FQDESV (reference sequence). Trimming removed 1 base at V and 0 bases at J, with 14 bases between. This CDR3 has 17 residues. CDR3 residues: CASSLVGLAYSTDTQYF. The CDR3 DNA reads TGTGCCAGCAGCTTAGTAGGGCTAGCTTACAGCACAGATACGCAGTATTTT. Using reference TRBV11-1 and TRBJ2-3 for the parts outside the CDR3, the full variable domain is EAEVAQSPRYKITEKSQAVAFWCDPISGHATLYWYRQILGQGPELLVQFQDESVVDDSQLPKDRFSAERLKGVDSTLKIQPAELGDSAMYLCASSLVGLAYSTDTQYFGPGTRLTVL.

This chain links TRBV30 with TRBJ1-2; D remains unclear. Trimming stripped 5 bases from V and 8 bases from J, with 15 bases between. Germline assignment: CDR1 GTSNPN and CDR2 SVGIG (reference sequence). The CDR3 runs 12 residues. In DNA, the CDR3 is TGTGCCTGGTACCCCACTGCGTTCGGCTACACCTTC. Translation: CAWYPTAFGYTF.

CDR3 nucleotides: TGTGCCAGCAGCTTGGCCAGCGGTGACTATAATTCACCCCTCCACTTT. Its protein product is CASSLASGDYNSPLHF. This chain connects TRBV5-8 to TRBJ1-6; no firm D call. The V gene's germline CDR1 is SGHTS and CDR2 YDEGEE. The CDR3 runs 16 residues. Trimming took off 0 bases at V and 3 bases at J, with 10 bases between the two ends.

A remark on this clone: A junction end diverges from the germline sequence, so it may reflect a read error. The J gene is TRBJ2-1, the V gene TRBV19; the match to TRBD2 covers 10 bases. The length of the CDR3 is 15 residues. Germline values: CDR1 LNHDA, CDR2 SQIVND (reference sequence). CDR3 sequence (DNA): TGTGCCAGCAGTACACTTTCTAGCGGGAGAGGTGAGCAGTTCTTC. Its translation is CASSTLSSGRGEQFF.

The V and J genes are TRBV6-6 and TRBJ2-1; D ambiguous. CDR1 MNHNY and CDR2 SVGAGI come from the germline V gene (reference sequence). The CDR3 is made up of 12 amino acids. Trimming shortened V by 6 bases and J by 8 bases, and 11 bases separated the two germline ends. CDR3 sequence reads: CASSQLSHEQFF. The CDR3 region has the DNA TGTGCCAGCAGCCAATTGTCCCATGAGCAGTTCTTC.

The chain joins TRBV27 to TRBJ2-7; 9 positions agree with TRBD2. The V segment lost 2 bases and the J segment 3 bases; nucleotides outside the gene matches: 5. The CDR3 has 15 amino acids. Germline V gene sequence: CDR1 MNHEY, CDR2 SMNVEV (reference sequence). CDR3: CASSLGGRALYEQYF. The CDR3, as DNA: TGTGCCAGCAGTTTAGGCGGGAGGGCCCTCTACGAGCAGTACTTC.

This chain uses TRBV5-4 with TRBJ2-1, with 9 positions matching TRBD1. The V gene's germline CDR1 is SGHNT and CDR2 YYREEE (reference sequence). The V segment lost 3 bases and the J segment 7 bases; nucleotides outside the gene matches: 11. The CDR3 spans 16 residues. CDR3 nucleotide sequence: TGTGCCAGCAGCTACTCCGGGACAGGGAATTTGAATGAGCAGTTCTTC. Residues: CASSYSGTGNLNEQFF.

The rearrangement uses TRBV5-4 and TRBJ1-2, with 8 bases identical to TRBD1. The germline CDR1 and CDR2 sequences are SGHNT and YYREEE (reference sequence). V trimming: 4 bases; J trimming: 6 bases; junction bases outside the gene matches: 8. The CDR3 is 14 amino acids. For the CDR3, the DNA is TGTGCCAGCAGCGGACGGACAGGGACGGATGGCTACACCTTC. Its translation is CASSGRTGTDGYTF. Together with reference TRBV5-4 and TRBJ1-2, the CDR3 gives the full variable domain: ETGVTQSPTHLIKTRGQQVTLRCSSQSGHNTVSWYQQALGQGPQFIFQYYREEENGRGNFPPRFSGLQFPNYSSELNVNALELDDSALYLCASSGRTGTDGYTFGSGTRLTVV.